These 26 T cell receptor beta chains originate from one sample sequenced in a study of cytomegalovirus exposure and HLA in healthy donors. Assay: immunoSEQ multiplex PCR; the TCRdb copy retains only in-frame clones and omits some. This sample yields around 73,000 clones, of which roughly 90% are seen a single time; roughly 3.8% belongs to the top ten. The sample taken for sequencing was PBMCs. The origin of the receptors is a woman aged 18-30 years in good health and CMV-seropositive.

The rearrangement uses TRBV4-3 and TRBJ1-1, with D unresolved. Germline values: CDR1 LGHNA, CDR2 YSLEER. CDR3 length equals 12 residues. Trimming took off 1 base at V and 4 bases at J, with 4 bases between the two ends. The chain's CDR3 is CASSQGLTEAFF. CDR3 nucleotide sequence: TGCGCCAGCAGCCAAGGGCTCACTGAAGCTTTCTTT.

The genes are TRBV7-2 and TRBJ2-7, with TRBD2 matching 15 bases. Looked up from germline, CDR1 is SGHTA and CDR2 is FQGNSA. The trim removed 5 bases at V and 0 bases at J, leaving 11 bases unmatched. The CDR3 runs 19 residues. In DNA form, the CDR3 reads TGTGCCAGCAGCACCGGACTAGCGGGGGGGCCCCTTTTCTCCTACGAGCAGTACTTC. As protein: CASSTGLAGGPLFSYEQYF.

CDR3 DNA: TGCGCCAGCAGCTTGGACCGAGACAATGAGCAGTTCTTC. It specifies CASSLDRDNEQFF. J is TRBJ2-1 and V is TRBV5-1; D is undetermined. Between the trimmed V and J ends, which lost 0 bases and 5 bases, there was a span of 6 bases. Germline V gene sequence: CDR1 SGHRS, CDR2 YFSETQ. This CDR3 spans 13 amino acids.

V usage is TRBV27 and J usage is TRBJ1-4; D might be TRBD1 (5 bases). V lost 5 bases to trimming and J lost 0 bases, with 13 bases between them. This CDR3 is 16 amino acids long. Germline V gene sequence: CDR1 MNHEY, CDR2 SMNVEV (reference sequence). The CDR3, as DNA: TGTGCCAGCAGTGCATCAGGGTTTGCAACTAATGAAAAACTGTTTTTT. Residues: CASSASGFATNEKLFF.

This clone was observed a handful of times. The chain uses TRBV15 and TRBJ2-2, with a possible D match to TRBD2 (5 bases). The CDR3 consists of 15 residues. V dropped 6 bases and J dropped 1 base, with 12 bases sitting between them. The germline gives CDR1 LNHNV, CDR2 YYDKDF (reference sequence). CDR3 protein: CATRREKLNTGELFF. CDR3 nucleotides: TGTGCCACCAGAAGGGAGAAGCTGAACACCGGGGAGCTGTTTTTT.

The V and J genes are TRBV7-9 and TRBJ2-5, with TRBD1 matching over 10 bases. CDR1 is SEHNR, CDR2 FQNEAQ, per germline (reference sequence). Losses at the gene ends were 3 bases for V and 5 bases for J; bases not matched to a gene: 9. This CDR3 spans 16 amino acids. CDR3 in amino acids: CASSLSDRGLLETQYF. The CDR3 nucleotides are TGTGCCAGCAGCTTGTCCGACAGGGGGCTTTTGGAGACCCAGTACTTC.

The chain has TRBV5-6 and TRBJ1-1, with TRBD1 matching over 12 bases. V shed 4 bases, J shed 12 bases, and the junction held 13 bases outside the gene matches. Germline-derived CDR1 and CDR2 are SGHDT and YYEEEE. This CDR3 has 15 residues. CDR3 in DNA: TGTGCCAGCAGCCCAGGGACAGGGGGCATTCGATCCTCTTTCTTT. Translating gives CASSPGTGGIRSSFF.

The genes are TRBV2 and TRBJ2-5, with 10 bases matching TRBD1. The trim removed 6 bases at V and 2 bases at J, leaving 6 bases unmatched. CDR3 length equals 15 residues. Germline loops: CDR1 SNHLY, CDR2 FYNNEI. The CDR3 reads CASSVDRGIQETQYF. The CDR3 DNA sequence: TGTGCCAGCAGCGTGGACAGGGGGATACAAGAGACCCAGTACTTC. Full variable domain (outside the CDR3, taken from reference TRBV2 and TRBJ2-5): EPEVTQTPSHQVTQMGQEVILRCVPISNHLYFYWYRQILGQKVEFLVSFYNNEISEKSEIFDDQFSVERPDGSNFTLKIRSTKLEDSAMYFCASSVDRGIQETQYFGPGTRLLVL.

This rearrangement joins TRBV6-1 to TRBJ2-1; a weak D match, TRBD2 (6 bases). The length of the CDR3 is 12 residues. Looked up from germline, CDR1 is MNHNS and CDR2 is SASEGT. The ends were cut back, 6 bases at V and 7 bases at J, with 10 bases in the middle. The CDR3, as DNA: TGTGCCAGCAGCGGGGGAAAGAATGAGCAGTTCTTC. Protein: CASSGGKNEQFF.

This clone was detected only once. This sequence joins TRBV29-1 and TRBJ2-7; 12 nucleotides agree with TRBD2. This CDR3 spans 17 amino acids. Germline assignment: CDR1 SQVTM and CDR2 ANQGSEA. V lost 4 bases, J lost 0 bases, and 10 bases stayed unmatched. CDR3 coding DNA: TGCAGCGTTGGGACTAGCGGGGTTTCCCTTAACTCCTACGAGCAGTACTTC. This gives the protein CSVGTSGVSLNSYEQYF.

The chain carries TRBV6-4 and TRBJ2-1, with 7 bases lining up with TRBD2. The V segment lost 3 bases and the J segment 6 bases; nucleotides outside the gene matches: 2. CDR3 length: 13 residues. Germline V gene data show CDR1 as MRHNA and CDR2 as SNTAGT. CDR3 bases: TGTGCCAGCAGTGATACTAGCGTCAATGAGCAGTTCTTC. Amino acid sequence: CASSDTSVNEQFF.

The chain links TRBV29-1 to TRBJ2-7; D gene ambiguous. The V end was cut by 4 bases, the J end by 4 bases, with 14 bases between. The CDR3 is made up of 13 amino acids. CDR1 is SQVTM, CDR2 ANQGSEA, per germline. DNA for the CDR3: TGCAGCGTTGTATCGCAGGAAAGATACGAGCAGTACTTC. Amino acids: CSVVSQERYEQYF.

The rearrangement links TRBV9 to TRBJ2-7, with TRBD2 as a possible D gene (6 bases). From germline, CDR1 is SGDLS and CDR2 YYNGEE. The length of the CDR3 is 12 residues. V lost 4 bases to trimming and J lost 5 bases, with 10 bases between them. The CDR3 DNA reads as TGTGCCAGCAGCCCCGGGGGTCACGAGCAGTACTTC. Its protein is CASSPGGHEQYF.

This chain connects TRBV19 to TRBJ1-1, with D perhaps matching TRBD1 (5 bases). Trimming removed 6 bases from V and 3 bases from J, with 14 bases in between. Germline V gives CDR1 LNHDA, CDR2 SQIVND (reference sequence). The CDR3 is 14 residues long. In DNA form, the CDR3 reads TGTGCCAGTAGACTGGGCAGGGTGTACACTGAAGCTTTCTTT. This codes for CASRLGRVYTEAFF.

The CDR3: CASTFSSVNTEAFF. CDR3 coding DNA: TGTGCCAGTACCTTTTCGAGCGTGAACACTGAAGCTTTCTTT. The V gene is TRBV19, the J gene TRBJ1-1; D remains ambiguous. The CDR3 is 14 amino acids. Germline CDR1 LNHDA, CDR2 SQIVND (reference sequence). V lost 7 bases and J 0 bases, leaving 12 bases between the germline ends.

The J gene is TRBJ1-1, the V gene TRBV5-8; no clear D gene. Trimming pared 4 bases from V and 3 bases from J, leaving 16 bases between. The CDR3 consists of 15 residues. Germline loops: CDR1 SGHTS, CDR2 YDEGEE. CDR3 DNA: TGTGCCAGCAGCCTCATTGTTTTGGGAGACACTGAAGCTTTCTTT. The encoded protein is CASSLIVLGDTEAFF.

The chain uses TRBV27 and TRBJ2-1, with 7 bases identical to TRBD2. The length of the CDR3 is 14 residues. Trimming took 3 bases from V and 5 from J; bases not matched to a gene: 4. Germline V gene data show CDR1 as MNHEY and CDR2 as SMNVEV (reference sequence). The CDR3 reads CASSLASGNNEQFF. The DNA for the CDR3 is TGTGCCAGCAGTTTGGCTAGCGGAAACAATGAGCAGTTCTTC.

This rearrangement joins TRBV6-4 to TRBJ2-2; tentative D call: TRBD1 (5 bases). Trimming shortened V by 6 bases and J by 0 bases, and 8 bases separated the two germline ends. Germline assignment: CDR1 MRHNA and CDR2 SNTAGT. This CDR3 contains 14 residues. This CDR3 is CASRRQTNTGELFF. CDR3 DNA: TGTGCCAGCAGAAGACAGACGAACACCGGGGAGCTGTTTTTT.

The V and J genes are TRBV19 and TRBJ2-7; possible D gene TRBD2, 6 bases. Between the trimmed V and J ends, which lost 9 bases and 7 bases, there was a span of 19 bases. CDR1 LNHDA and CDR2 SQIVND come from the germline V gene (reference sequence). The CDR3 runs 13 residues. CDR3 residues: CASRSTGSVEQYF. The CDR3 region has the DNA TGTGCCAGCCGAAGCACCGGGAGCGTGGAGCAGTACTTC. Drawing the rest from reference TRBV19 and TRBJ2-7, the complete variable domain is DGGITQSPKYLFRKEGQNVTLSCEQNLNHDAMYWYRQDPGQGLRLIYYSQIVNDFQKGDIAEGYSVSREKKESFPLTVTSAQKNPTAFYLCASRSTGSVEQYFGPGTRLTVT.

The gene calls are TRBV2 and TRBJ1-6; TRBD1 is a possible D gene (6 bases). In germline, CDR1 is SNHLY, CDR2 FYNNEI. V shed 7 bases and J shed 10 bases, with 14 bases lying between them. CDR3 size: 13 residues. The CDR3 loop reads CASMDRMGSPLHF. The CDR3 DNA reads as TGTGCCAGCATGGACAGAATGGGGTCACCCCTCCACTTT.

The chain uses TRBV11-2 and TRBJ1-4; 9 bases are a match to TRBD1. The CDR3 loop spans 14 amino acids. Trimming removed 3 bases from V and 7 bases from J; junction bases left unmatched: 3. Germline V lookup: CDR1 SGHAT, CDR2 FQNNGV. CDR3: CASSFRQGGEKLFF. In DNA, the CDR3 is TGTGCCAGCAGCTTTAGACAGGGGGGTGAAAAACTGTTTTTT.

A single count supports this clone. This chain links TRBV4-2 with TRBJ2-2; 8 nucleotides align to TRBD1. The CDR3 has 16 residues. Germline values: CDR1 LGHNA, CDR2 YNFKEQ. V was pared by 3 bases and J by 4 bases, with 7 bases of the junction left unmatched. The CDR3 protein is CASSQPQGVGTGELFF. In nucleotides, the CDR3 is TGTGCCAGCAGCCAGCCACAGGGGGTTGGCACCGGGGAGCTGTTTTTT.

This chain joins TRBV15 and TRBJ2-2; D is unclear. The V and J ends lost 6 bases and 6 bases respectively, with 11 bases between them. This CDR3 has 13 residues. Germline lookup yields CDR1 LNHNV and CDR2 YYDKDF (reference sequence). The CDR3 here is CATSSLFAGELFF. DNA for the CDR3: TGTGCCACCAGTAGTCTTTTTGCCGGGGAGCTGTTTTTT.

The chain uses TRBV6-5 and TRBJ1-2, with 7 bases aligning to TRBD1. With 5 bases clipped from V and 3 bases from J, the junction kept 6 bases outside the gene matches. Germline-derived CDR1 and CDR2 are MNHEY and SVGAGI. The CDR3 runs 14 residues. Here the CDR3 reads CASSPGQAYYGYTF. The CDR3 DNA follows: TGTGCCAGCAGTCCCGGACAGGCCTACTATGGCTACACCTTC.

The chain has TRBV2 and TRBJ2-3, with 12 bases lining up with TRBD1. Trimming cost V 8 bases and J 8 bases; bases outside gene matches: 8. CDR3 length: 14 amino acids. Germline CDR1 reads SNHLY; CDR2 reads FYNNEI. Written as DNA, the CDR3 is TGTGCCAGCGGACCGGGACAGGGGGCGCCTACGCAGTATTTT. Its protein product is CASGPGQGAPTQYF. Drawing the rest from reference TRBV2 and TRBJ2-3, the complete variable domain is EPEVTQTPSHQVTQMGQEVILRCVPISNHLYFYWYRQILGQKVEFLVSFYNNEISEKSEIFDDQFSVERPDGSNFTLKIRSTKLEDSAMYFCASGPGQGAPTQYFGPGTRLTVL.

The V gene is TRBV2, the J gene TRBJ1-1, with 12 bases matching TRBD1. Germline CDR1 reads SNHLY; CDR2 reads FYNNEI. V shed 6 bases, J shed 8 bases, and the junction held 10 bases outside the gene matches. The CDR3 runs 15 residues. For the CDR3, the DNA is TGTGCCAGCAGCGCCCCGGGACAGGGGGCGTTGGAAGCTTTCTTT. Translation: CASSAPGQGALEAFF.